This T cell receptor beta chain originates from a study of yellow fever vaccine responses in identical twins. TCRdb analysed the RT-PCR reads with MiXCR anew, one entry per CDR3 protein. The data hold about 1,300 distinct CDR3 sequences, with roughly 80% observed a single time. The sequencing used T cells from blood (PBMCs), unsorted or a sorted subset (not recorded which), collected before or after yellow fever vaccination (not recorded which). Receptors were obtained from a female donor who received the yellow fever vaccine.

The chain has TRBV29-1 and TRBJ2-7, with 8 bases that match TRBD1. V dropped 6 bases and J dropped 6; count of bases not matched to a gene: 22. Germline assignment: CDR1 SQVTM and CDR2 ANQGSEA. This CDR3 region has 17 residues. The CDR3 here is CSVERFWAGGEAGEQYF. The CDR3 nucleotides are TGCAGCGTCGAGAGGTTTTGGGCAGGGGGCGAGGCCGGCGAGCAGTACTTC.